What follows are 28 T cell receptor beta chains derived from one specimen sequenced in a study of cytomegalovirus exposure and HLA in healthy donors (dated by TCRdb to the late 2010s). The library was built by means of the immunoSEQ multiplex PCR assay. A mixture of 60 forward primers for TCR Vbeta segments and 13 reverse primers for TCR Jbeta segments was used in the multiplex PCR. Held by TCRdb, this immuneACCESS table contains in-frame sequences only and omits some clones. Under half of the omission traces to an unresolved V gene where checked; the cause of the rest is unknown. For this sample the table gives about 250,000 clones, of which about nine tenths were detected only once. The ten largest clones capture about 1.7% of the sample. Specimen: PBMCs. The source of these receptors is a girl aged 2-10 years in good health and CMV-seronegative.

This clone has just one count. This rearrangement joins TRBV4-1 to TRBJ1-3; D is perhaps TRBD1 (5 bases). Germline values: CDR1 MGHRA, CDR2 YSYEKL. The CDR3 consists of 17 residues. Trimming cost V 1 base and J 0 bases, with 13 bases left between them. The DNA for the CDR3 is TGCGCCAGCAGCCAAGCCTCCGGAGGGGCCTCTGGAAACACCATATATTTT. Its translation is CASSQASGGASGNTIYF.

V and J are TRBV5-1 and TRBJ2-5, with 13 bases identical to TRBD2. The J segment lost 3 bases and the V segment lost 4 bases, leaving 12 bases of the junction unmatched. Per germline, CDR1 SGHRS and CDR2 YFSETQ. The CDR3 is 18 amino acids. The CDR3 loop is CASSNPGLAGLGEETQYF. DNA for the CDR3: TGCGCCAGCAGCAATCCGGGACTAGCGGGACTTGGAGAAGAGACCCAGTACTTC.

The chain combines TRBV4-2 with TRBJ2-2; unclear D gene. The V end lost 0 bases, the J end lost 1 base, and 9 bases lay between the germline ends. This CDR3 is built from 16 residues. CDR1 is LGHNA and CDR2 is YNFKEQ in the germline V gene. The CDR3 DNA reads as TGTGCCAGCAGCCAAGATCTGGAGCGGAACACCGGGGAGCTGTTTTTT. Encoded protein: CASSQDLERNTGELFF.

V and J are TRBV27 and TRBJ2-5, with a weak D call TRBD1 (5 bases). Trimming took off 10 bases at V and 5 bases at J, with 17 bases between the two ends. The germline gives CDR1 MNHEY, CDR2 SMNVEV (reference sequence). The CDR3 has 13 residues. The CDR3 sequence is CATKSTGFETQYF. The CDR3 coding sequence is TGTGCCACCAAAAGCACAGGCTTCGAGACCCAGTACTTC.

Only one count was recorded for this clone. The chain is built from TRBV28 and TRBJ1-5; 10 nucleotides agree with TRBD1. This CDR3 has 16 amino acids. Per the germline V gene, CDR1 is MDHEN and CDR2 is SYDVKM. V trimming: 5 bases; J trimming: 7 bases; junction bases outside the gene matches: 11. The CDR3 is CASSHFQTGGRQPQHF. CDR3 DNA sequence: TGTGCCAGCAGTCATTTCCAGACAGGGGGCAGACAGCCCCAGCATTTT.

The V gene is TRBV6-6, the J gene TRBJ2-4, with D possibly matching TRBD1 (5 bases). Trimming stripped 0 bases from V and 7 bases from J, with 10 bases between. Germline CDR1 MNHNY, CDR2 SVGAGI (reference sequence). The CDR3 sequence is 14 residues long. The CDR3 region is CASSYSIDSNIQYF. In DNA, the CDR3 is TGTGCCAGCAGTTACTCAATCGACAGTAACATTCAGTACTTC.

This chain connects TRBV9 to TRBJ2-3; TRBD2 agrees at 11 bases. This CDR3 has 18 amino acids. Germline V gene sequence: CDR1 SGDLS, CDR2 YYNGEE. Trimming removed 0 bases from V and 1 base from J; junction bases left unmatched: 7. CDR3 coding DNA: TGTGCCAGCAGCGTAGAAACTAGCGGGAGATTCGGCACAGATACGCAGTATTTT. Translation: CASSVETSGRFGTDTQYF.

The CDR3 sequence is CASSRPGGSNNEQFF. CDR3 in DNA: TGTGCCAGCAGTCGCCCGGGCGGGAGTAACAATGAGCAGTTCTTC. V gene TRBV6-5 combines with J gene TRBJ2-1; TRBD2 matches at 7 bases. This CDR3 region has 15 residues. The V gene end was trimmed by 5 bases and the J gene end by 5 bases; junction bases not matched to a gene: 9. Germline CDR1 and CDR2: MNHEY and SVGAGI.

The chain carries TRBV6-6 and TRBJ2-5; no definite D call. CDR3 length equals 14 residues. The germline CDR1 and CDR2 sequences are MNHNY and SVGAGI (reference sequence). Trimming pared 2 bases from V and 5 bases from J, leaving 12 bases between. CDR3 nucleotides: TGTGCCAGCAGTTACGAACAATACCCGGAGACCCAGTACTTC. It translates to CASSYEQYPETQYF.

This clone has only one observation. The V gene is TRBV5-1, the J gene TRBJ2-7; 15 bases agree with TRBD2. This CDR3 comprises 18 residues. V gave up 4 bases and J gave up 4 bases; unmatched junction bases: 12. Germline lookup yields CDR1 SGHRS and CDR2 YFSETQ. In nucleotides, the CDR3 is TGCGCCAGCAGCCCGGGACTAGCGGGGGGAGCAGAAAGGTACGAGCAGTACTTC. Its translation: CASSPGLAGGAERYEQYF.

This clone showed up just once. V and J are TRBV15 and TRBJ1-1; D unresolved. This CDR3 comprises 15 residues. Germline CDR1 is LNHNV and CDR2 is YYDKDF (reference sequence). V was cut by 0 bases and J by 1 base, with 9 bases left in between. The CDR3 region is CATSRDSRQNTEAFF. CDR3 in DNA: TGTGCCACCAGCAGAGATAGCCGTCAGAACACTGAAGCTTTCTTT.

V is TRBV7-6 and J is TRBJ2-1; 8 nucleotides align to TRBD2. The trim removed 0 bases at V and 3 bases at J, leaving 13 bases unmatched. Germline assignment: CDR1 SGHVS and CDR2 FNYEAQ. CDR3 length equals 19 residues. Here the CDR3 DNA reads TGTGCCAGCAGCTTAGCGGGGAGGATGATTAGCGGGAACTACAATGAGCAGTTCTTC. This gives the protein CASSLAGRMISGNYNEQFF.

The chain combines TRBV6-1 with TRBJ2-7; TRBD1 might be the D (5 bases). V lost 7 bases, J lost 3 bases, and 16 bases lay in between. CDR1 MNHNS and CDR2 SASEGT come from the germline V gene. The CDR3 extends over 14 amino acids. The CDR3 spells CASTHTGGIYEQYF. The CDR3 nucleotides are TGTGCCAGCACCCATACAGGCGGTATCTACGAGCAGTACTTC.

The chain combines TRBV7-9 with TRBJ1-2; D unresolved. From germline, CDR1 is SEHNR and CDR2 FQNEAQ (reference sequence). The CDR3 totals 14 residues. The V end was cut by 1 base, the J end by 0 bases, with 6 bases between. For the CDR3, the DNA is TGTGCCAGCAGCTTAGGGGGAGCTAACTATGGCTACACCTTC. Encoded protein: CASSLGGANYGYTF. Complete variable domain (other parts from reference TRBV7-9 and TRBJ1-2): DTGVSQNPRHKITKRGQNVTFRCDPISEHNRLYWYRQTLGQGPEFLTYFQNEAQLEKSRLLSDRFSAERPKGSFSTLEIQRTEQGDSAMYLCASSLGGANYGYTFGSGTRLTVV.

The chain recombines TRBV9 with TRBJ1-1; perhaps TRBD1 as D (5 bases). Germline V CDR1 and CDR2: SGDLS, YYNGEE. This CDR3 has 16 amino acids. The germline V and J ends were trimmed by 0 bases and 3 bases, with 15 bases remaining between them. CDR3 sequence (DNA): TGTGCCAGCAGCGTAGAAGGAGGGGCTGGGTACACTGAAGCTTTCTTT. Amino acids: CASSVEGGAGYTEAFF.

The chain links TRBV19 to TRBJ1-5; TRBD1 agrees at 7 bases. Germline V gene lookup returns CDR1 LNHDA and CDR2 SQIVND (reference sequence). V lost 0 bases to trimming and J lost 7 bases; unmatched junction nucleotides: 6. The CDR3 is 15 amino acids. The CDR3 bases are TGTGCCAGTAGTATAGACGACAGGGTAGGACAGCCCCAGCATTTT. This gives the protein CASSIDDRVGQPQHF.

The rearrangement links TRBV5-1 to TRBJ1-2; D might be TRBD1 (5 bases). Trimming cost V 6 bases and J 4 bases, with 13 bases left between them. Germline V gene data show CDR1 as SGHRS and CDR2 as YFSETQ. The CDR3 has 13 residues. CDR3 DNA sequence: TGCGCCAGCACCGAGACAGACGGCTATGGCTACACCTTC. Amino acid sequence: CASTETDGYGYTF.

The CDR3 region has the DNA TGCGCCAGCAGTGGCACAGGGGCGGTTGGTGGAAACACCATATATTTT. Translation: CASSGTGAVGGNTIYF. The chain employs TRBV5-1 and TRBJ1-3; 7 nucleotides match TRBD1. V lost 5 bases to trimming and J lost 3 bases; unmatched junction nucleotides: 11. The CDR3 is made up of 16 amino acids. CDR1 is SGHRS, CDR2 YFSETQ, per germline.

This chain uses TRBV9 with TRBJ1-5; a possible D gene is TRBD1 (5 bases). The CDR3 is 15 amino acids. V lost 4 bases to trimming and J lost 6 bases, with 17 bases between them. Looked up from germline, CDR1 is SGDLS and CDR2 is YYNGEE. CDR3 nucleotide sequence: TGTGCCAGCAGCCGGGCCCCAGGGTGGAGTCAGCCCCAGCATTTT. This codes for CASSRAPGWSQPQHF.

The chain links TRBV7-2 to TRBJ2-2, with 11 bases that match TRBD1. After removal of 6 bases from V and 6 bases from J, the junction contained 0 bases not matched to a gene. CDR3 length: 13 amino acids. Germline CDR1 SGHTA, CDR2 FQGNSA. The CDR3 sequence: CASRGQGAGELFF. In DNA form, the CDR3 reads TGTGCCAGCAGGGGACAGGGGGCCGGGGAGCTGTTTTTT.

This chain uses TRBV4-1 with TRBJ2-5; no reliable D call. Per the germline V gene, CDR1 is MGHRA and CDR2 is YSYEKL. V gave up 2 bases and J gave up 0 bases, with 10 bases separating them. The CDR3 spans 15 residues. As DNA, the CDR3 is TGCGCCAGCAGCCAATGGCGAGGTAACCAAGAGACCCAGTACTTC. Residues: CASSQWRGNQETQYF.

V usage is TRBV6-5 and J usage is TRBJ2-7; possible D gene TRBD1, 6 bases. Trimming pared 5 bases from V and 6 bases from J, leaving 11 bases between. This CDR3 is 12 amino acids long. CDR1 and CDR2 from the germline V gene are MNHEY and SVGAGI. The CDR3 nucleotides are TGTGCCAGCAGTACAACAGGGATCGAGCAGTACTTC. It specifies CASSTTGIEQYF.

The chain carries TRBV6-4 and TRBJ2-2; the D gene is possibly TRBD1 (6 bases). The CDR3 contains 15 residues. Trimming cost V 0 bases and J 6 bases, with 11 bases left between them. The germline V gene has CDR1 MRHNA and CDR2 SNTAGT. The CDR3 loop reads CASSDSGGAAGELFF. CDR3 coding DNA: TGTGCCAGCAGTGACTCAGGGGGAGCGGCCGGGGAGCTGTTTTTT.

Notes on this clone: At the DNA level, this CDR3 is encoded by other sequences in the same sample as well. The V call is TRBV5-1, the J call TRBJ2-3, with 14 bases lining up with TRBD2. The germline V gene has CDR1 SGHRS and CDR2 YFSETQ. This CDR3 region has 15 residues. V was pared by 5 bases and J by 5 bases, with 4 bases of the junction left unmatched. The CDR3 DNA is TGCGCCAGCAGTCCGGGACTAGCGGGGGAAGATACGCAGTATTTT. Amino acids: CASSPGLAGEDTQYF. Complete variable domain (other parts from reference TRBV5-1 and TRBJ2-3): KAGVTQTPRYLIKTRGQQVTLSCSPISGHRSVSWYQQTPGQGLQFLFEYFSETQRNKGNFPGRFSGRQFSNSRSEMNVSTLELGDSALYLCASSPGLAGEDTQYFGPGTRLTVL.

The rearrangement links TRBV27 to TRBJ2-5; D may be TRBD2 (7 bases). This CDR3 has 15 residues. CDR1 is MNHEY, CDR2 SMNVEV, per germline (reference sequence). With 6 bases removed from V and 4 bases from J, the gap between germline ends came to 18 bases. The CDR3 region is CASSFGVGGRETQYF. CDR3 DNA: TGTGCCAGCAGCTTCGGCGTCGGGGGGCGAGAGACCCAGTACTTC.

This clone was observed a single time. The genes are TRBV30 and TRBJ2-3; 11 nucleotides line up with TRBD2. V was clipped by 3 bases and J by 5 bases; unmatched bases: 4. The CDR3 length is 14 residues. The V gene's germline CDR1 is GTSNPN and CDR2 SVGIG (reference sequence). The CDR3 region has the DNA TGTGCCTGGAGGGTAGCGGGGGGGCAAGATACGCAGTATTTT. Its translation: CAWRVAGGQDTQYF.

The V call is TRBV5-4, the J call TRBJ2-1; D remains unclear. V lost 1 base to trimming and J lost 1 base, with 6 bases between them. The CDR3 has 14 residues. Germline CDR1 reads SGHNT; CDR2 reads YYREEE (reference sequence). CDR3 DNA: TGTGCCAGCAGCTTGCCAGAATCCTACAATGAGCAGTTCTTC. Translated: CASSLPESYNEQFF.

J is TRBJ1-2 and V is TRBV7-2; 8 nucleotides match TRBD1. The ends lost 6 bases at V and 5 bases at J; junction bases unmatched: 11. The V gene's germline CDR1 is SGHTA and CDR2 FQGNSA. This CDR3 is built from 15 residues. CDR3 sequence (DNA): TGTGCCAGCAGTCAATTCTCAGGGGGCGCTTATGGCTACACCTTC. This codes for CASSQFSGGAYGYTF.